Listed below are T cell receptor beta chains from one sample, sequenced in a study of CD8+ T cells in alopecia areata. Profiled with immunoSEQ multiplex PCR; TCRdb holds only in-frame clones, not every one. The sample has fewer than 250,000 clones, 40% to 45% seen once; the top ten hold about 2.6%. The sample was CD4+ T cells sorted from blood, taken around week 36, from a patient treated with tofacitinib. The source of these receptors is a human donor with alopecia areata. Each CDR3 is given with its conserved first and last residue. Each record gives: D gene, J gene, CDR3 length, clone size, V gene, CDR3 DNA, CDR3 protein. D genes are given only for firm matches. Some rows mark clone size as missing; the rest say once, few, many or name a class of expanded clone.

TRBD2,TRBJ2-2,17,.,TRBV7-2,TGTGCCAGCAGCCCCCTTTCCCAGCGGGAGGGCTCCAGGGAGCTGTTTTTT,CASSPLSQREGSRELFF
TRBD1,TRBJ2-7,12,once,TRBV30,TGTGCCTGCACAACTGACAGGGAAGATTTGTACTTC,CACTTDREDLYF
.,TRBJ2-1,13,.,TRBV7-2,TGTGCCAGCAGCCCCCAGACCTACAATGAGCAGTTCTTC,CASSPQTYNEQFF
.,TRBJ2-7,14,.,TRBV6-6,TGTGCCAGCAGTTACTCGAAAGGGTCCTACGAGCAGTACTTC,CASSYSKGSYEQYF
.,TRBJ1-2,13,.,TRBV28,TGTGCCAGCAGTTTAGGGGGCCCCTATGGCTACACCTTC,CASSLGGPYGYTF
.,TRBJ2-6,13,few,TRBV19,TGTGCCGCGGGCTACTCTGGGGCCAACGTCCTGACTTTC,CAAGYSGANVLTF
TRBD1,TRBJ2-7,14,.,TRBV29-1,TGCAGCGTCCGCCCAGGGGGCAATCTCTACGAGCAGTACTTC,CSVRPGGNLYEQYF
TRBD2,TRBJ2-1,16,.,TRBV28,TGTGCCAGTACATTAGGTGGGCTAGCGGGGGAAAATGAGCAGTTCTTC,CASTLGGLAGENEQFF
TRBD1,TRBJ2-3,13,few,TRBV2,TGTGCCAGCAGAGACAGGGGTAGTTATCGGCAGTATTTT,CASRDRGSYRQYF
.,TRBJ2-1,12,.,TRBV5-1,TGCGCCAGCAGCCCGGGAAGGGGAGGGCAGTTCTTC,CASSPGRGGQFF
.,TRBJ1-3,19,.,TRBV5-1,TGCGCCAGCAGCTTGGAGGCGGTTGGACGGTACTACTCTGGAAACACCATATATTTT,CASSLEAVGRYYSGNTIYF
.,TRBJ2-1,12,.,TRBV30,TGTGCCTGGAGCATAAGTTACAATGAGCAGTTCTTC,CAWSISYNEQFF
TRBD2,TRBJ2-3,13,.,TRBV7-3,TGTGCCAGCAGCTTGGGACTAGGAGATACGCAGTATTTT,CASSLGLGDTQYF
.,TRBJ1-5,17,few,TRBV4-1,TGCGCCAGCAGCCAAGATCTTCCAGGGAAAGGCAATCAGCCCCAGCATTTT,CASSQDLPGKGNQPQHF
TRBD1,TRBJ2-5,11,few,TRBV11-2,TGTGCCAGCAGCTTAGTCGGGACAGGGTACTTC,CASSLVGTGYF
TRBD1,TRBJ2-5,17,many,TRBV11-2,TGTGCCAGCAGCCTTCAATCCCCGACAGGGGCCTCCGGGACCCAGTACTTC,CASSLQSPTGASGTQYF
TRBD1,TRBJ1-1,13,.,TRBV29-1,TGCAGTGGCGGGACAGGGCCCGGCACTGAAGCTTTCTTT,CSGGTGPGTEAFF
TRBD1,TRBJ2-2,17,few,TRBV29-1,TGCAGCGTCGAGGCTGGAGGACAGGGGCTTTATAACGGGGAGCTGTTTTTT,CSVEAGGQGLYNGELFF
.,TRBJ2-7,12,few,TRBV29-1,TGCAGCGTGAGTAGCGGTCCCTACGAGCAGTACTTC,CSVSSGPYEQYF
TRBD1,TRBJ2-5,15,few,TRBV25-1,TGTGCCAGCAGTATCCCCGGGACAGGGGTGGAGACCCAGTACTTC,CASSIPGTGVETQYF
TRBD2,TRBJ2-2,15,few,TRBV11-2,TGTGCCAGCAGCCTCGGACTAGAAACCACCGGGGAGCTGTTTTTT,CASSLGLETTGELFF
.,TRBJ1-1,16,few,TRBV29-1,TGCAGCGTTCGCCTGATTCAGTCCGATAGGGACACTGAAGCTTTCTTT,CSVRLIQSDRDTEAFF
TRBD1,TRBJ2-7,14,.,TRBV4-2,TGTGCCAGCAGCCAGGAACAGGGGGCGCCCGAGCAGTACTTC,CASSQEQGAPEQYF
.,TRBJ1-1,13,.,TRBV30,TGTGCCTGGACCCTACAGATGAACACTGAAGCTTTCTTT,CAWTLQMNTEAFF
TRBD2,TRBJ2-7,16,few,TRBV7-2,TGTGCCAGCAGCTCTACTAGCGGGAGTGGGTCCTACGAGCAGTACTTC,CASSSTSGSGSYEQYF
.,TRBJ2-3,15,.,TRBV9,TGTGCCAGCAGCGGTTCCGGGACCCAGCAAGATACGCAGTATTTT,CASSGSGTQQDTQYF
.,TRBJ1-1,14,.,TRBV7-9,TGTGCCAGCAGCGGGATCGGACAGAACACTGAAGCTTTCTTT,CASSGIGQNTEAFF
.,TRBJ1-1,13,few,TRBV2,TGTGCCAGCAAACTGGTGATGAACACTGAAGCTTTCTTT,CASKLVMNTEAFF
.,TRBJ2-7,11,.,TRBV30,TGTGCCTGGAGTGCTGTGCAGGGGCAGTACTTC,CAWSAVQGQYF
TRBD1,TRBJ2-1,16,few,TRBV7-9,TGTGCCAGCAGCTTAGCGGCGGGACAGGGGCCCAATGAGCAGTTCTTC,CASSLAAGQGPNEQFF
.,TRBJ2-7,14,.,TRBV27,TGTGCCAGCAGCAAGGGAGGTCACCCCTACGAGCAGTACTTC,CASSKGGHPYEQYF
.,TRBJ2-3,14,few,TRBV2,TGTGCCAGCGGGGGATACGTTAGCACAGATACGCAGTATTTT,CASGGYVSTDTQYF
TRBD1,TRBJ1-2,12,few,TRBV28,TGTGCCAGCAGGCCCCCAGGGGGAGGCTACACCTTC,CASRPPGGGYTF
.,TRBJ1-1,14,.,TRBV5-1,TGCGCCAGCAGCTTTCTCCGGGACACAAATGAAGCTTTCTTT,CASSFLRDTNEAFF
TRBD2,TRBJ2-1,16,.,TRBV15,TGTGCCACCAGCAGAGCCACTAGCGGACTCTACAATGAGCAGTTCTTC,CATSRATSGLYNEQFF
.,TRBJ2-7,14,.,TRBV18,TGTGCCAGCTCACCACCAACGCCAACCTACGAGCAGTACTTC,CASSPPTPTYEQYF
TRBD1,TRBJ2-1,15,.,TRBV7-2,TGTGCCAGCAGCCCCAGGACAGGGATTTACAATGAGCAGTTCTTC,CASSPRTGIYNEQFF
.,TRBJ2-1,14,few,TRBV5-4,TGTGCCAGCAGCGGGGGCGGAGGGAGGAATGAGCAGTTCTTC,CASSGGGGRNEQFF